This T cell receptor (beta chain) derives from a study of OX40 agonist ivuxolimab in advanced cancers. Germline V gene lookup returns CDR1 WNHNN and CDR2 SYGVQD (reference sequence). Trimming took 9 bases from V and 2 from J, leaving 21 bases between them. The CDR3 length is 16 residues. Some clones are missing from TCRdb's copy, which holds only in-frame ones; the method was immunoSEQ multiplex PCR. The table records approximately 39,000 clones, about 81% of them present only once. Notes on the study in general: Averaged across samples, CD8+ T cells carried more expanded clones than CD4+ did.

Regarding this clone: What it binds is not known.

V and J are TRBV10-1 and TRBJ2-3; a possible D gene is TRBD2 (6 bases). This clonotype was sampled from an adult with an advanced solid tumor such as melanoma, head and neck, liver or kidney cancer. The material was CD4+ or CD8+ T cells sorted from blood, obtained in a trial of the OX40 agonist ivuxolimab. CDR3 protein: CARRRPQGGPTDTQYF. The CDR3 nucleotides are TGCGCCAGAAGGAGGCCCCAGGGAGGTCCCACAGATACGCAGTATTTT.